These 10 T cell receptor delta chains were all obtained from the same sample, sequenced in a study of γδ T cells in repeated Plasmodium falciparum infection. Flow sorting of PBMC yielded separate Vgamma9/Vdelta2+ and Vdelta2-negative gammadelta T cell populations for bulk repertoire analysis. TCRdb reran clone calling via CATT on the multiplex PCR reads. The sample carries 90,000 to 95,000 delta-chain clones, over 0.9% recorded once. Sequenced material: gamma-delta T cells from blood. These receptors originate from a pool of human donors (malaria-infected and uninfected, not separated).

As to this clone: The protein in TCRdb stems from a much larger clone and differs at residue 18 from this DNA's translation, likely a read error; here the protein is translated from the DNA. The CDR3 sequence is CACDPIITGESSWDTRQVFF. In DNA, the CDR3 is TGTGCCTGTGACCCGATAATTACTGGGGAGAGCTCCTGGGACACCCGACAGGTGTTTTTC. The V gene call is TRDV2, and the J gene call is absent; TRDD3, the table's D call, lacks a check against the DNA. The CDR3 runs to 20 residues. Germline V gene data show CDR1 as GEAIGNYY and CDR2 as EKD.

This clone was seen a handful of times. This DNA's translation differs at residue 5 from TCRdb's protein, which comes from a much larger clone; a read error is likely, and the protein shown is translated from the DNA. The chain combines TRDV2 with TRDJ2; 10 nucleotides align to TRDD3. TCRdb carries no J gene annotation; the J gene was assigned here by matching the DNA with germline. This CDR3 has 20 residues. The ends lost 2 bases at V and 2 bases at J; junction bases unmatched: 16. Germline CDR1 reads GEAIGNYY; CDR2 reads EKD. The CDR3 sequence: CACDIIPTGGLIELTAQLFF. CDR3 coding DNA: TGTGCCTGTGACATTATCCCTACTGGGGGATTAATTGAGTTGACAGCACAACTCTTCTTT.

A word on this clone: This likely traces to a read error, being one base from a far larger clone. This sample also contains other DNA sequences that code for the same CDR3. This rearrangement joins TRDV1 to TRDJ1, with TRDD3 matching over 12 bases. The CDR3 length is 25 residues. Germline assignment: CDR1 TSWWSYY and CDR2 QGS. The CDR3 nucleotides are TGTGCCCTTGGGGGCTTGTGGCGGCCTTCCTACTTTACCCTGGGGGATACGGGGGGGACCGATAAACTCATCTTT. It is translated as CALGGLWRPSYFTLGDTGGTDKLIF.

Comment on this clone: The protein recorded in TCRdb matches a much larger clone and deviates from this DNA's translation at residue 8, suggesting a read error; the protein here is obtained by translating the DNA. V and J are TRDV2 and TRDJ1; D is perhaps TRDD3 (5 bases). TCRdb gives no J gene; it was assigned here by matching the DNA to germline. Between the trimmed V and J ends, which lost 1 base and 2 bases, there was a span of 10 bases. The CDR3 extends over 14 amino acids. The germline V gene encodes CDR1 GEAIGNYY and CDR2 EKD. CDR3 loop: CACDTMGPTDKLIF. Written as DNA, the CDR3 is TGTGCCTGTGACACGATGGGGCCAACCGATAAACTCATCTTT.

This clone has a handful of counts. TCRdb lists the protein of a much larger clone for this DNA, which differs at residue 8, so this is likely a read error; the protein given here is translated from the DNA itself. The J gene is TRDJ1, the V gene TRDV2, with 10 bases fitting TRDD3. Assignment of the J gene here rests on matching the DNA to germline, because TCRdb gives none. The V and J ends lost 3 bases and 0 bases, in that order; junction bases with no gene match: 12. This CDR3 is 18 amino acids long. Looked up from germline, CDR1 is GEAIGNYY and CDR2 is EKD. The CDR3 loop reads CACDLLGDPLEYTDKLIF. The CDR3 DNA sequence: TGTGCCTGTGACTTACTGGGGGATCCTTTGGAGTACACCGATAAACTCATCTTT.

Comment on this clone: TCRdb's protein, taken from a much larger clone, differs from this DNA's translation at residue 15, likely owing to a read error; the protein displayed comes from the DNA. No J gene was named, though the V gene is TRDV1. CDR1 is TSWWSYY, CDR2 QGS, per germline. The CDR3 loop spans 16 amino acids. The CDR3 nucleotides are TGTGCTCTTCTGACCGCAACAAGGAGTTCGGCCGATAAACTCACCTTT. It yields the protein CALLTATRSSADKLTF.

On this clone: The amino acid sequence in TCRdb belongs to a much larger clone and departs from this DNA's translation at residue 4, likely a sequencing read error; the sequence shown is translated from the DNA. This chain links TRDV2 with TRDJ2; D possibly corresponds to TRDD3 (5 bases). The J gene was not available in TCRdb and was assigned here by matching the DNA to germline segments. V shed 5 bases and J shed 4 bases, with 19 bases lying between them. CDR3 length: 16 residues. Germline loops: CDR1 GEAIGNYY, CDR2 EKD. As DNA, the CDR3 is TGTGCCTGTGTCATAATTGGGGTGGGAGAGACAGCACAACTCTTCTTT. Protein: CACVIIGVGETAQLFF.

A note on this clone: A read error likely explains why the TCRdb protein, taken from a much larger clone, differs from this DNA's translation at residue 10; the protein shown is translated from the DNA. This chain uses TRDV1 with TRDJ1, with a possible D match to TRDD3 (5 bases). TCRdb records no J gene; here it was assigned by comparing the DNA to germline. This CDR3 is built from 19 residues. Germline CDR1 TSWWSYY, CDR2 QGS. V lost 2 bases, J lost 3 bases, and 25 bases lay in between. The CDR3 DNA reads as TGTGCTCTTGGGGAAGCTCGGCGGGGACGGGGGGCGGCACCCGATAAACTCATCTTT. It translates to CALGEARRGRGAAPDKLIF.

On this clone itself: With a far larger clone one base away, a read error is the likely cause. The identical CDR3 is also encoded by other nucleotide sequences in the sample. This chain uses TRDV1 with TRDJ1; 8 bases map to TRDD3. Here the J gene came from matching the DNA to germline, since TCRdb omits it. The CDR3 has 20 residues. The trim removed 5 bases at V and 1 base at J, leaving 21 bases unmatched. Germline V gene lookup returns CDR1 TSWWSYY and CDR2 QGS. Written as DNA, the CDR3 is TGTGCTCTTGGGAAATTACTCTCTTACTGGGGGCCACCCGGCACCGATAAACTCATCTTT. Translating gives CALGKLLSYWGPPGTDKLIF.

Details on this clone: A far larger clone is just one base off, so this is likely a read error. The same CDR3 can be traced to other DNA sequences in this sample. The chain couples TRDV1 to TRDJ1, with TRDD3 as a possible D gene (5 bases). TCRdb does not report a J gene; here it was assigned by matching the DNA to germline references. This CDR3 is 19 amino acids long. Germline loops: CDR1 TSWWSYY, CDR2 QGS. CDR3 protein: CALGRRSKQVGTYTDKLIF. The CDR3 DNA sequence: TGTGCTCTTGGGAGACGTTCCAAACAGGTGGGGACTTACACCGACAAACTCATCTTT.